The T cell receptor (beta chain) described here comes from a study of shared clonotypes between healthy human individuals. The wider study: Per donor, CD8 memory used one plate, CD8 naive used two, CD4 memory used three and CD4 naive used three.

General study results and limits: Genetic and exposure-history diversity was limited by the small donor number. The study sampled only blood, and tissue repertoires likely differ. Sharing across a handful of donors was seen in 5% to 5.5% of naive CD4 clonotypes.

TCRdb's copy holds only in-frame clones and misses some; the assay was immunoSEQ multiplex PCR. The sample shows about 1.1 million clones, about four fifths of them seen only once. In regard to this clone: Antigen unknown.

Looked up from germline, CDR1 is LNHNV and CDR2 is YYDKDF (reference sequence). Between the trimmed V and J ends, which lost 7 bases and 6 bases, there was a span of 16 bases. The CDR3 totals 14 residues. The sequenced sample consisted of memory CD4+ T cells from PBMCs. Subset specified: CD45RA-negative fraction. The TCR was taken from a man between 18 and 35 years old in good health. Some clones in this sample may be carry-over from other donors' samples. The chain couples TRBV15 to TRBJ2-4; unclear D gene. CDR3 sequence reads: CATKLGSETNIQYF. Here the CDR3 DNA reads TGTGCCACCAAGCTTGGAAGCGAGACAAACATTCAGTACTTC.